This T cell receptor beta chain derives from a study of tumor and adjacent non-tumor tissue in lung cancer (dated by TCRdb to the late 2010s). Background on the whole study: By cancer type, the cohort comprised around 11 adenocarcinoma patients, 2 squamous cell carcinoma patients and 1 small cell lung cancer patient. The study compared bulk TCRbeta repertoires between lung tumor tissue and matched distant non-tumor lung tissue from fewer than 19 lung cancer patients. Sequencing generated a total of 125,075,908 productive TCRbeta reads, averaging about 4.2 million reads per sample. TCRbeta CDR3 sequencing was performed on under 35 paired specimens, with one tumor sample and one normal lung sample collected per patient. The roughly 15 patients were aged roughly 31 to 80 years, included around ten men and 5 women, and had TNM stage I to III disease. The study at large found these results: Only approximately 14 patients were included in the cohort, and the need for larger samples and more detailed clinical data was noted by the authors. Significantly higher TCR diversity (inverse Simpson) was observed in tumor tissue than in normal lung tissue (around 450 vs 150, P = 0.0075, Mann-Whitney U test). Because peripheral blood was not sequenced, the blood TCRbeta repertoires of the lung cancer patients in the study went unexamined. The top 100 clones made up a significantly larger cumulative share of the repertoire in normal lung than in tumor tissue. TCR diversity was significantly higher in younger patients, and higher tumor TCR diversity was associated with shorter overall and disease-free survival. Neither the sequencing platform nor unique molecular identifiers are mentioned in the methods.

There are a few counts of this clonotype. The clone's antigen remains unknown. A read error may account for a junction end that differs from germline. Libraries were built with multiplex PCR. Reads for this sample came from an Illumina HiSeq 2500. TCRbeta libraries were built by three rounds of nested PCR using primers (Table S4), following protocols modified from ARM-PCR. Before sequencing, PCR products in the 200-500 bp range were cut out of the gel and cleaned up using the QIAquick gel extraction kit. Under the source paper's analysis protocol: Reads were cleaned using Trimmomatic, were merged into complete CDR3 sequences using FLASH, and were assigned to V(D)J germline segments using MiTCR. Clonal diversity was computed as the inverse Simpson's index with VDJtools. In-frame sequences without a premature stop codon were defined as productive reads. TCRdb passed the public sequencing reads through fastp at Q25 and MiXCR, retaining productive beta sequences. Rows are unified per CDR3 protein, each entry keeping the most common DNA and genes. Clone size and V and J calls follow TCRdb, not the original study. The sample profile shows approximately 100,000 distinct CDR3 sequences; about 62% of them were found once. The ten largest clonotypes hold roughly 19% of the sample.

RNA was isolated from bulk, unsorted tissue, and RNA quality was assessed with a NanoDrop ND-1000 and an Agilent 2100. The normal lung samples consisted of distant non-tumor tissue collected more than 3 cm from the tumor edge. Newly diagnosed lung cancer patients without prior chemotherapy who had been admitted for thoracic surgery in China between August and November 2014 were enrolled as donors. Anyone who had undergone radiotherapy or chemotherapy before, or who had another cancer at the same time, was left out of the study. Surgical tissue pieces of roughly 1-2 cm3 were preserved in RNAlater solution and were kept at -80 degrees C until use. The sequenced sample was distant non-tumor lung tissue. This clonotype originated in a man aged 25 to 40 with non-small cell lung cancer.

At the DNA level, the sequence is TGTGCCAGCTCGGAGGGGACTAGTGTATTGAACACCGGGGACCTGTTTTTT. It is translated as CASSEGTSVLNTGDLFF. Rearrangement joined TRBV13 to TRBJ2-2, and TRBD2 matches 8 of the central bases. Sequences PRHDT (CDR1) and FYEKMQ (CDR2) are obtained from the germline V gene (reference sequence). Taken from cysteine to phenylalanine, the CDR3 has 17 residues. The entry retains the CDR3 DNA only, 51 bases that are in frame from base 1.